This T cell receptor (beta chain) was recovered during a study of T cell repertoires in cytomegalovirus infection. With regard to this clonotype: Antigen specificity is unknown.

Study-level points and caveats: Pooled public TCR beta family frequency picked out CMV carriers with the relevant HLA. HLA-C-restricted, CMV-specific TCR beta clonotypes were dominant ex vivo.

The CDR3 runs to 13 residues. Trimming shortened V by 7 bases and J by 1 base, and 9 bases separated the two germline ends. The V gene's germline CDR1 is SNHLY and CDR2 FYNNEI. TCRdb reprocessed the reads with MiXCR, giving one entry per CDR3 protein. The profile shows a few hundred thousand distinct CDR3 sequences, 18% of them singletons. The V gene is TRBV2, the J gene TRBJ2-3, with D tentatively TRBD2 (6 bases). Specimen: PBMCs. The sequence derives from a human donor in good health (CMV status not recorded). Some clones in this sample may be carry-over from other donors' samples. The CDR3 spells CASTLARTDTQYF. The CDR3 DNA follows: TGTGCCAGCACTCTAGCGCGCACAGATACGCAGTATTTT.